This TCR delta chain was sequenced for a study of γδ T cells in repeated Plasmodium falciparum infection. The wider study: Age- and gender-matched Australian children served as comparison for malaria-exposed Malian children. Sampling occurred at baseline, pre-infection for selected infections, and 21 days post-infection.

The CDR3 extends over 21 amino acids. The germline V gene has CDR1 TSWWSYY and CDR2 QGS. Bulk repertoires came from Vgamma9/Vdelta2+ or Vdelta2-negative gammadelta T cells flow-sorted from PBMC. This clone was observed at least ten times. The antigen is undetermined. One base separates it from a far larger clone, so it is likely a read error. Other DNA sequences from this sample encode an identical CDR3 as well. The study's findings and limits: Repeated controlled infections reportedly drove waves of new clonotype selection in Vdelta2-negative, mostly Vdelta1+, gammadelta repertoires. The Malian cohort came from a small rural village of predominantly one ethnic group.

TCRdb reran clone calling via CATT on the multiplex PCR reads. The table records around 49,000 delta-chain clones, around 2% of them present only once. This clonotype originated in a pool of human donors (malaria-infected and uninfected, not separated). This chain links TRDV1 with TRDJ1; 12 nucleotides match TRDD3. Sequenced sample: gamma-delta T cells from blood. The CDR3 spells CALGKFLWGIRGVIYTDKLIF. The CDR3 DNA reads TGCGCTCTTGGGAAGTTCCTCTGGGGGATACGCGGGGTTATTTACACCGATAAACTCATCTTT.